Listed below are T cell receptor beta chains from one sample, sequenced in a study of blood T cell repertoires in COVID-19. Only in-frame clones appear in the TCRdb table, and some are missing; sequencing was by immunoSEQ multiplex PCR. This sample has 250,000 to 300,000 clones, with roughly 90% found just once. Sequences were obtained from peripheral blood. These receptors all stem from a woman between 40 and 55 years old who had recovered from COVID-19. CDR3s include the opening cysteine and the closing phenylalanine or tryptophan. The order of the fields is J gene, D gene, clone size, V gene, CDR3 protein, CDR3 DNA. D genes are given only for firm matches. The listing skips clone size in some rows; elsewhere it reads once, few, many or a size class.

j_call: TRBJ1-6
d_call: TRBD1
clone_size: -
v_call: TRBV6-1
cdr3_aa: CASSEPFGSGTDNSPLHF
cdr3_nt: TGTGCCAGCAGTGAACCCTTCGGGTCCGGGACAGATAATTCACCCCTCCACTTT

j_call: TRBJ2-1
d_call: -
clone_size: -
v_call: TRBV27
cdr3_aa: CASSPLSAGPYNEQFF
cdr3_nt: TGTGCCAGCAGTCCCCTGTCCGCGGGACCCTACAATGAGCAGTTCTTC

j_call: TRBJ2-7
d_call: -
clone_size: -
v_call: TRBV4-2
cdr3_aa: CASSQGLGTYEQYF
cdr3_nt: TGTGCCAGCAGCCAAGGCCTAGGAACCTACGAGCAGTACTTC

j_call: TRBJ2-7
d_call: -
clone_size: -
v_call: TRBV11-2
cdr3_aa: CASSLDLGQFLYEQYF
cdr3_nt: TGTGCCAGCAGCTTAGATCTTGGTCAGTTTCTCTACGAGCAGTACTTC

j_call: TRBJ1-2
d_call: -
clone_size: -
v_call: TRBV2
cdr3_aa: CASSVQGFTYGYTF
cdr3_nt: TGTGCCAGCAGTGTACAGGGCTTCACCTATGGCTACACCTTC

j_call: TRBJ2-5
d_call: -
clone_size: -
v_call: TRBV28
cdr3_aa: CASSLDSQETQYF
cdr3_nt: TGTGCCAGCAGTTTGGACAGCCAAGAGACCCAGTACTTC

j_call: TRBJ2-5
d_call: TRBD2
clone_size: once
v_call: TRBV5-4
cdr3_aa: CASSTSGTSWRETQYF
cdr3_nt: TGTGCCAGCAGCACCTCCGGGACTAGCTGGCGGGAGACCCAGTACTTC

j_call: TRBJ2-5
d_call: TRBD2
clone_size: -
v_call: TRBV5-1
cdr3_aa: CASSLNQREEEETQYF
cdr3_nt: TGCGCCAGCAGCTTGAACCAGCGGGAGGAAGAAGAGACCCAGTACTTC

j_call: TRBJ1-3
d_call: -
clone_size: -
v_call: TRBV5-1
cdr3_aa: CASSLAGADSGNTIYF
cdr3_nt: TGCGCCAGCAGCTTGGCAGGGGCAGACTCTGGAAACACCATATATTTT

j_call: TRBJ2-7
d_call: TRBD2
clone_size: -
v_call: TRBV19
cdr3_aa: CASSIASGVDEQYF
cdr3_nt: TGTGCCAGTAGTATCGCTAGCGGGGTCGACGAGCAGTACTTC

j_call: TRBJ2-1
d_call: -
clone_size: -
v_call: TRBV4-1
cdr3_aa: CASSQPTDVRRDEQFF
cdr3_nt: TGCGCCAGCAGCCAACCAACCGATGTCAGGAGGGATGAGCAGTTCTTC

j_call: TRBJ2-6
d_call: -
clone_size: -
v_call: TRBV9
cdr3_aa: CASTLLDSSGANVLTF
cdr3_nt: TGTGCCAGCACCCTCTTGGACAGCTCTGGGGCCAACGTCCTGACTTTC

j_call: TRBJ2-5
d_call: TRBD1
clone_size: once
v_call: TRBV10-3
cdr3_aa: CAISEAQGAETQYF
cdr3_nt: TGTGCCATCAGTGAGGCACAGGGGGCAGAGACCCAGTACTTC

j_call: TRBJ1-4
d_call: -
clone_size: -
v_call: TRBV6-5
cdr3_aa: CASIHTEGQLFF
cdr3_nt: TGTGCCAGCATTCACACTGAGGGCCAACTGTTTTTT

j_call: TRBJ2-1
d_call: -
clone_size: -
v_call: TRBV19
cdr3_aa: CASRRQGPYNEQFF
cdr3_nt: TGTGCCAGTAGACGGCAGGGCCCCTACAATGAGCAGTTCTTC

j_call: TRBJ2-1
d_call: -
clone_size: -
v_call: TRBV5-4
cdr3_aa: CASSLGAGEQFF
cdr3_nt: TGTGCCAGCAGCTTGGGAGCGGGTGAGCAGTTCTTC

j_call: TRBJ1-1
d_call: -
clone_size: -
v_call: TRBV15
cdr3_aa: CATSRERGGTEAFF
cdr3_nt: TGTGCCACCAGCAGAGAGCGAGGGGGCACTGAAGCTTTCTTT

j_call: TRBJ1-3
d_call: -
clone_size: -
v_call: TRBV5-5
cdr3_aa: CASSPWGAGNTIYF
cdr3_nt: TGTGCCAGCAGCCCGTGGGGGGCTGGAAACACCATATATTTT

j_call: TRBJ2-1
d_call: -
clone_size: -
v_call: TRBV3-1/TRBV3-2
cdr3_aa: CASSQGRLRNEQFF
cdr3_nt: TGTGCCAGCAGCCAGGGGCGGCTACGGAATGAGCAGTTCTTC

j_call: TRBJ2-7
d_call: -
clone_size: once
v_call: TRBV2
cdr3_aa: CASSEGRVPYEQYF
cdr3_nt: TGTGCCAGCAGTGAGGGCAGGGTTCCTTACGAGCAGTACTTC

j_call: TRBJ2-1
d_call: TRBD2
clone_size: -
v_call: TRBV29-1
cdr3_aa: CSIMASGRHEQFF
cdr3_nt: TGCAGCATCATGGCTAGCGGGAGACATGAGCAGTTCTTC

j_call: TRBJ2-5
d_call: -
clone_size: -
v_call: TRBV24-1
cdr3_aa: CATRRHGVGVRVDQETQYF
cdr3_nt: TGTGCCACCAGAAGGCATGGTGTTGGAGTCAGGGTCGACCAAGAGACCCAGTACTTC

j_call: TRBJ2-1
d_call: -
clone_size: -
v_call: TRBV12-3/TRBV12-4
cdr3_aa: CASSLSQGYEQFF
cdr3_nt: TGTGCCAGCAGTTTATCCCAGGGTTATGAGCAGTTCTTC

j_call: TRBJ2-5
d_call: -
clone_size: -
v_call: TRBV18
cdr3_aa: CASSPPGGRETQYF
cdr3_nt: TGTGCCAGCTCACCACCCGGGGGAAGGGAGACCCAGTACTTC

j_call: TRBJ2-1
d_call: -
clone_size: -
v_call: TRBV7-2
cdr3_aa: CASSYTGDSYNEQFF
cdr3_nt: TGTGCCAGCAGCTACACGGGAGATTCCTACAATGAGCAGTTCTTC

j_call: TRBJ2-3
d_call: -
clone_size: -
v_call: TRBV19
cdr3_aa: CASSFPLASTDTQYF
cdr3_nt: TGTGCCAGTAGTTTCCCCCTAGCTAGCACAGATACGCAGTATTTT

j_call: TRBJ2-1
d_call: -
clone_size: -
v_call: TRBV9
cdr3_aa: CASSGGLMRNNEQFF
cdr3_nt: TGTGCCAGCAGCGGCGGGCTAATGAGGAACAATGAGCAGTTCTTC

j_call: TRBJ1-1
d_call: TRBD1
clone_size: -
v_call: TRBV29-1
cdr3_aa: CSVQRPGRGPEAFF
cdr3_nt: TGCAGCGTCCAGAGGCCCGGCAGGGGGCCTGAAGCTTTCTTT

j_call: TRBJ2-5
d_call: -
clone_size: -
v_call: TRBV18
cdr3_aa: CASSRGQGETQYF
cdr3_nt: TGTGCCAGCTCACGAGGGCAGGGGGAGACCCAGTACTTC

j_call: TRBJ2-3
d_call: -
clone_size: -
v_call: TRBV7-3
cdr3_aa: CASSSSGPADTQYF
cdr3_nt: TGTGCCAGCAGCTCCAGCGGACCCGCCGATACGCAGTATTTT

j_call: TRBJ2-2
d_call: -
clone_size: -
v_call: TRBV18
cdr3_aa: CASSPLSGELFF
cdr3_nt: TGTGCCAGCTCACCACTATCCGGGGAGCTGTTTTTT

j_call: TRBJ1-1
d_call: -
clone_size: -
v_call: TRBV30
cdr3_aa: CAWTSVAGVGTEAFF
cdr3_nt: TGTGCCTGGACCTCCGTAGCCGGGGTCGGCACTGAAGCTTTCTTT

j_call: TRBJ1-1
d_call: -
clone_size: -
v_call: TRBV23-1
cdr3_aa: CASSQSGQNTEAFF
cdr3_nt: TGCGCCAGCAGTCAATCTGGCCAGAACACTGAAGCTTTCTTT

j_call: TRBJ2-3
d_call: -
clone_size: -
v_call: TRBV30
cdr3_aa: CAWSGADTQYF
cdr3_nt: TGTGCCTGGAGCGGGGCAGATACGCAGTATTTT

j_call: TRBJ2-5
d_call: TRBD1
clone_size: -
v_call: TRBV5-1
cdr3_aa: CASSSHRGREETQYF
cdr3_nt: TGCGCCAGCAGCTCCCACAGGGGGCGGGAAGAGACCCAGTACTTC

j_call: TRBJ2-3
d_call: TRBD1
clone_size: -
v_call: TRBV2
cdr3_aa: CATEDRGPGTDTQYF
cdr3_nt: TGTGCCACGGAGGACAGGGGGCCGGGCACAGATACGCAGTATTTT

j_call: TRBJ1-1
d_call: TRBD1
clone_size: once
v_call: TRBV11-2
cdr3_aa: CASRSGTGWGNNTEAFF
cdr3_nt: TGTGCCAGCAGGTCCGGGACAGGGTGGGGGAACAACACTGAAGCTTTCTTT

j_call: TRBJ2-5
d_call: -
clone_size: -
v_call: TRBV12-3/TRBV12-4
cdr3_aa: CASSAGDEETQYF
cdr3_nt: TGTGCCAGCTCTGCAGGGGATGAGGAGACCCAGTACTTC

j_call: TRBJ2-5
d_call: -
clone_size: -
v_call: TRBV18
cdr3_aa: CASSPSDSNYGAQYF
cdr3_nt: TGTGCCAGCTCACCTTCGGACAGTAACTACGGGGCCCAGTACTTC

j_call: TRBJ2-5
d_call: TRBD2
clone_size: -
v_call: TRBV11-2
cdr3_aa: CASSPQRGQETQYF
cdr3_nt: TGTGCCAGCAGCCCCCAGCGGGGTCAAGAGACCCAGTACTTC

j_call: TRBJ2-2
d_call: TRBD1
clone_size: -
v_call: TRBV18
cdr3_aa: CASSPDRAQTGELFF
cdr3_nt: TGTGCCAGCTCACCCGACAGGGCACAGACCGGGGAGCTGTTTTTT

j_call: TRBJ2-3
d_call: TRBD2
clone_size: -
v_call: TRBV14
cdr3_aa: CASRPTPTTASGVTDTQYF
cdr3_nt: TGTGCCAGCAGACCTACCCCCACCACCGCTAGCGGGGTCACAGATACGCAGTATTTT

j_call: TRBJ2-2
d_call: -
clone_size: -
v_call: TRBV9
cdr3_aa: CASSVLGGVNTGELFF
cdr3_nt: TGTGCCAGCAGCGTACTTGGAGGGGTGAACACCGGGGAGCTGTTTTTT

j_call: TRBJ1-2
d_call: TRBD1
clone_size: -
v_call: TRBV5-8
cdr3_aa: CASSRRAGGGYTF
cdr3_nt: TGTGCCAGCAGCAGACGAGCAGGGGGAGGCTACACCTTC

j_call: TRBJ2-4
d_call: TRBD1
clone_size: -
v_call: TRBV7-8
cdr3_aa: CASSPPGQGSKNIQYF
cdr3_nt: TGTGCCAGCAGCCCGCCGGGACAGGGGTCCAAAAACATTCAGTACTTC